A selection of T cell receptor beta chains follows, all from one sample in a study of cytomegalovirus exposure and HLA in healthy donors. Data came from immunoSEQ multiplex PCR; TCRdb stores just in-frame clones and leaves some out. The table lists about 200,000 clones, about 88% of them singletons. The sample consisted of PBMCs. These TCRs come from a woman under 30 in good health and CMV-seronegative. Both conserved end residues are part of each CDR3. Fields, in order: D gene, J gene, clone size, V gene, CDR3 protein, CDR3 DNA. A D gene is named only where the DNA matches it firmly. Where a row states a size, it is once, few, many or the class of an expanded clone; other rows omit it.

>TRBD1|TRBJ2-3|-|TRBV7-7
CASSSQGMADTQYF
TGTGCTAGCAGCTCACAGGGGATGGCAGATACGCAGTATTTT
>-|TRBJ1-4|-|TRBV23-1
CASSQSKGTRELANEKLFF
TGCGCCAGCAGTCAATCGAAGGGAACTAGGGAATTGGCTAATGAAAAACTGTTTTTT
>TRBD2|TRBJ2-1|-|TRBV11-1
CASSLARGTSGRNEQFF
TGTGCCAGCAGCTTAGCGCGGGGGACTAGCGGGCGCAATGAGCAGTTCTTC
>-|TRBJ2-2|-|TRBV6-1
CASRPGTGELFF
TGTGCCAGCAGGCCGGGGACCGGGGAGCTGTTTTTT
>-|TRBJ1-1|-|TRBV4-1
CASSQDGGNTEAFF
TGCGCCAGCAGCCAAGACGGGGGGAACACTGAAGCTTTCTTT
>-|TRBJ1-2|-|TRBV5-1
CASSLAGIYGYTF
TGCGCCAGCAGCTTGGCGGGGATCTATGGCTACACCTTC
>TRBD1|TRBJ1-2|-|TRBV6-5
CASSPGTGIGYTF
TGTGCCAGCAGCCCCGGGACAGGGATCGGCTACACCTTC
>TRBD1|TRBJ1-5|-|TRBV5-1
CASSLERGQGYSNQPQHF
TGCGCCAGCAGCTTGGAAAGGGGACAGGGGTATAGCAATCAGCCCCAGCATTTT
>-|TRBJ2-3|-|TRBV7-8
CASSLGHSSGDTQYF
TGTGCCAGCAGCCTAGGACACTCGAGTGGAGATACGCAGTATTTT
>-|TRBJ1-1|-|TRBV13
CASSSRREDTEAFF
TGTGCCAGCAGCTCAAGGAGGGAGGACACTGAAGCTTTCTTT
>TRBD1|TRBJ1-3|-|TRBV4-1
CASSQGAYRGPGNTIYF
TGCGCCAGCAGCCAAGGAGCCTACAGGGGCCCCGGAAACACCATATATTTT
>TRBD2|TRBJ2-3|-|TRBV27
CASGPGLAGVSYF
TGTGCCAGTGGACCGGGACTAGCGGGAGTTTCGTATTTT
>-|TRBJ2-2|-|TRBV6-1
CASSVGSTGELFF
TGTGCCAGCAGTGTCGGGAGCACCGGGGAGCTGTTTTTT
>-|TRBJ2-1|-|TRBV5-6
CASSQIQRVHNEQFF
TGTGCCAGCAGTCAGATCCAGCGGGTTCACAATGAGCAGTTCTTC
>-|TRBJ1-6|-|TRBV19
CASSPTDLNSPLHF
TGTGCCAGTAGTCCGACTGACCTCAATTCACCCCTCCACTTT
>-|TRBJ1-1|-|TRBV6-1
CASTIKGSEAFF
TGTGCCAGCACTATTAAGGGGTCTGAAGCTTTCTTT
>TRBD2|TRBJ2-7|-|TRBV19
CASSIVGGRAYEQYF
TGTGCCAGTAGTATAGTCGGCGGGAGGGCCTACGAGCAGTACTTC
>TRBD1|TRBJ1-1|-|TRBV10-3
CAISDRGRNTEAFF
TGTGCCATCAGCGACAGGGGGAGAAACACTGAAGCTTTCTTT
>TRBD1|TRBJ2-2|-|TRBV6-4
CASSDGDRGSGELFF
TGTGCCAGCAGTGACGGGGACAGGGGGTCCGGGGAGCTGTTTTTT
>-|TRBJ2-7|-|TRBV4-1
CASSQGSGDSSYEQYF
TGCGCCAGCAGCCAGGGTAGCGGGGACAGCTCCTACGAGCAGTACTTC
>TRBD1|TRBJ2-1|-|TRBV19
CASSAGTGPSNEQFF
TGTGCCAGTAGTGCCGGGACAGGGCCTAGCAATGAGCAGTTCTTC
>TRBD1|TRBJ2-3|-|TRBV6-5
CASGIRQGATDTQYF
TGTGCCAGCGGAATTCGACAGGGGGCCACAGATACGCAGTATTTT
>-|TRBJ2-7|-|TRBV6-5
CASNKDLGGDYEQYF
TGTGCCAGCAACAAAGACCTGGGGGGAGACTACGAGCAGTACTTC
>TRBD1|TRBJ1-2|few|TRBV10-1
CASISRTGIICYGYTF
TGCGCCAGCATATCAAGGACAGGGATAATTTGCTATGGCTACACCTTC